A single sample gave rise to the 18 T cell receptor beta chains below, sequenced in a study of CD8 T cells in Susac syndrome. Reverse transcription of roughly 0.5 to 1 ug RNA used random hexamers. A single record per CDR3 protein comes from TCRdb applying MiXCR to the immunoSEQ multiplex PCR reads. Found here are under 550,000 distinct CDR3 sequences, 85% of them singletons; the top ten hold about 0.12%. Material for sequencing was CD8+ T cells from PBMCs. The receptors stem from a human donor with multiple sclerosis.

The rearrangement links TRBV19 to TRBJ1-6, with D possibly matching TRBD1 (6 bases). There are 19 residues in the CDR3. The germline V gene encodes CDR1 LNHDA and CDR2 SQIVND (reference sequence). Trimming left V 9 bases short and J 7 bases short, with 31 bases between. DNA for the CDR3: TGTGCCAGCCGTCTCTCAGGGGCAAATGGGGTTTCGGGGAATTCACCCCTCCACTTT. Residues: CASRLSGANGVSGNSPLHF.

The chain recombines TRBV7-7 with TRBJ2-5; 8 bases are shared with TRBD2. This CDR3 has 15 residues. Germline V gene data show CDR1 as SSHAT and CDR2 as FNYEAQ (reference sequence). Germline trimming cut 7 bases from V and 4 bases from J; bases unmatched to any gene: 11. CDR3 coding DNA: TGTGCCAGCACCCGGAACGGGGGGGCCTCAGAGACCCAGTACTTC. Translating gives CASTRNGGASETQYF.

The chain has TRBV7-9 and TRBJ2-1, with 7 bases aligning to TRBD2. The CDR3 is 15 residues long. The V and J ends lost 3 bases and 6 bases, in that order; junction bases with no gene match: 8. Germline lookup yields CDR1 SEHNR and CDR2 FQNEAQ (reference sequence). The CDR3 DNA reads as TGTGCCAGCAGCTTCTCTAGCGGACTAGGCAATGAGCAGTTCTTC. Translating it yields CASSFSSGLGNEQFF.

This clonotype was seen once. The chain links TRBV9 to TRBJ2-1; D ambiguous. This CDR3 has 14 amino acids. Germline CDR1 and CDR2: SGDLS and YYNGEE. Trimming removed 2 bases at V and 5 bases at J, with 11 bases between. The CDR3 loop is CASSVWGRDNEQFF. CDR3 DNA: TGTGCCAGCAGCGTGTGGGGTAGGGACAATGAGCAGTTCTTC. Combining the CDR3 with reference TRBV9 and TRBJ2-1 gives the whole variable domain DSGVTQTPKHLITATGQRVTLRCSPRSGDLSVYWYQQSLDQGLQFLIQYYNGEERAKGNILERFSAQQFPDLHSELNLSSLELGDSALYFCASSVWGRDNEQFFGPGTRLTVL.

This rearrangement joins TRBV6-1 to TRBJ2-7; unclear D gene. Trimming took 5 bases from V and 0 from J, leaving 11 bases between them. This CDR3 is 14 amino acids long. The germline CDR1 and CDR2 sequences are MNHNS and SASEGT. The CDR3 region is CASSTVTSSYEQYF. DNA for the CDR3: TGTGCCAGCAGTACCGTTACCAGCTCCTACGAGCAGTACTTC.

There are a few counts of this clonotype. The rearrangement links TRBV9 to TRBJ2-5, with 8 bases that match TRBD1. Germline V CDR1 and CDR2: SGDLS, YYNGEE. The CDR3 length is 14 residues. J gave up 5 bases and V 2 bases, and 5 bases lay outside the gene matches. CDR3 sequence: CASSVGTGEETQYF. The CDR3 DNA follows: TGTGCCAGCAGCGTCGGGACAGGCGAGGAGACCCAGTACTTC.

In its sample, this clonotype was seen once. CDR3 coding DNA: TGTGCCAGCAGCCGGTTGGCAGTGCTAAGCACAGATACGCAGTATTTT. This translates into CASSRLAVLSTDTQYF. J is TRBJ2-3 and V is TRBV7-9; D is unclear. There are 16 residues in the CDR3. V was trimmed by 5 bases and J by 0 bases, leaving 15 bases between them. Per germline, CDR1 SEHNR and CDR2 FQNEAQ (reference sequence). The whole variable domain, remainder taken from reference TRBV7-9 and TRBJ2-3, is DTGVSQNPRHKITKRGQNVTFRCDPISEHNRLYWYRQTLGQGPEFLTYFQNEAQLEKSRLLSDRFSAERPKGSFSTLEIQRTEQGDSAMYLCASSRLAVLSTDTQYFGPGTRLTVL.

Turning to this clonotype: Mismatch with germline at one junction end may stem from a read error. The V gene is TRBV5-1, the J gene TRBJ1-5; TRBD1 might be the D (6 bases). CDR1 is SGHRS, CDR2 YFSETQ, per germline. The CDR3 consists of 14 residues. CDR3 amino acids: CVSSLTGPNQPQHF. CDR3 DNA: TGCGTCAGCAGCTTGACAGGACCTAATCAGCCCCAGCATTTT.

V is TRBV25-1 and J is TRBJ2-1; D not resolved. Germline V CDR1 and CDR2: MGHDK, SYGVNS. This CDR3 has 16 residues. V gave up 0 bases and J gave up 6 bases, with 15 bases separating them. The chain's CDR3 is CASSEYFPPEGNEQFF. DNA of the CDR3: TGTGCCAGCAGTGAATACTTCCCTCCTGAAGGCAATGAGCAGTTCTTC.

This clonotype has only a few counts. This sequence joins TRBV19 and TRBJ2-1, with D possibly TRBD2 on 5 matching bases. V was shortened by 3 bases and J by 6 bases, with 15 bases between the two germline ends. CDR3 length equals 15 residues. Germline V gene data show CDR1 as LNHDA and CDR2 as SQIVND (reference sequence). The CDR3 region has the DNA TGTGCCAGTAGTATCACTGGAGCGGCCGTCAATGAGCAGTTCTTC. Translating gives CASSITGAAVNEQFF.

The rearrangement joins TRBV14 to TRBJ2-3; 7 bases fit TRBD2. CDR1 is SGHDN, CDR2 FVKESK, per germline. V dropped 1 base and J dropped 3; count of bases not matched to a gene: 10. CDR3 length: 17 amino acids. This CDR3 is CASSQAGVTSKTDTQYF. CDR3 coding DNA: TGTGCCAGCAGCCAAGCGGGGGTGACTAGCAAGACAGATACGCAGTATTTT.

This clonotype was counted a few times. The chain joins TRBV25-1 to TRBJ1-2; D is unclear. V lost 4 bases and J lost 5, with 11 bases in between. The germline CDR1 and CDR2 sequences are MGHDK and SYGVNS. CDR3 length: 13 amino acids. Written as DNA, the CDR3 is TGTGCCAGCAGTGGTGGAACGGGGTATGGCTACACCTTC. It specifies CASSGGTGYGYTF.

This clonotype occurred once. The chain links TRBV3-1 to TRBJ2-7, with TRBD2 matching over 10 bases. This CDR3 has 20 amino acids. J lost 5 bases, V lost 1 base, and 20 bases had no gene match. Germline-derived CDR1 and CDR2 are LGHDT and YNNKEL (reference sequence). The CDR3 here is CASSQGPPGSLAGTVNEQYF. The CDR3 nucleotides are TGTGCCAGCAGCCAAGGACCCCCGGGTTCACTAGCGGGAACGGTCAACGAGCAGTACTTC.

The CDR3 reads CASRASGTYEQYF. The CDR3 DNA sequence: TGTGCCAGCAGGGCTAGCGGAACCTACGAGCAGTACTTC. This rearrangement joins TRBV28 to TRBJ2-7; 7 positions agree with TRBD2. There are 13 residues in the CDR3. Trimming cost V 6 bases and J 2 bases; bases outside gene matches: 4. The germline V gene has CDR1 MDHEN and CDR2 SYDVKM.

The chain is built from TRBV12-3 or TRBV12-4 and TRBJ1-1; D uncertain. CDR3 length equals 13 residues. With 3 bases removed from V and 3 bases from J, the gap between germline ends came to 8 bases. CDR3 amino acids: CASSFGADTEAFF. DNA of the CDR3: TGTGCCAGCAGTTTCGGAGCGGACACTGAAGCTTTCTTT.

This chain joins TRBV27 and TRBJ2-7; no reliable D call. Looked up from germline, CDR1 is MNHEY and CDR2 is SMNVEV (reference sequence). This CDR3 is 14 amino acids long. The germline V and J ends were trimmed by 3 bases and 0 bases, with 9 bases remaining between them. CDR3: CASSFQGSSYEQYF. DNA for the CDR3: TGTGCCAGCAGTTTTCAAGGCAGCTCCTACGAGCAGTACTTC.

The rearrangement links TRBV19 to TRBJ1-4; 8 bases match TRBD1. CDR1 LNHDA and CDR2 SQIVND come from the germline V gene (reference sequence). V lost 9 bases to trimming and J lost 7 bases; unmatched junction nucleotides: 13. The CDR3 has 15 residues. The CDR3 region has the DNA TGTGCCAGCGGGACAAACAGGGGGTGGCTTGAAAAACTGTTTTTT. It codes for CASGTNRGWLEKLFF.

The chain uses TRBV4-1 and TRBJ1-2; D ambiguous. Looked up from germline, CDR1 is MGHRA and CDR2 is YSYEKL. Trimming cost V 1 base and J 2 bases, with 5 bases left between them. There are 13 residues in the CDR3. DNA for the CDR3: TGCGCCAGCAGCCAAGCAGCCAACTATGGCTACACCTTC. Translation gives CASSQAANYGYTF.